Listed below are T cell receptor beta chains from one sample, sequenced in a study of cytomegalovirus exposure and HLA in healthy donors. TCRdb keeps only in-frame clones here, not all; method: immunoSEQ multiplex PCR. The top ten hold 1.5% to 2% of the sample, which has some 130,000 clones, about 94% seen once. The sequencing sample was made of PBMCs. Receptors were obtained from a young man in good health and CMV-seropositive. Both conserved end residues are part of each CDR3. D genes are given only for firm matches.

j_call: TRBJ2-1; v_call: TRBV5-1; d_call: NA; cdr3_aa: CASSSESGPGYNEQFF
j_call: TRBJ2-7; v_call: TRBV6-6; d_call: TRBD1; cdr3_aa: CASSYGGQVVYEQYF
j_call: TRBJ2-7; v_call: TRBV6-6; d_call: NA; cdr3_aa: CASSATGSTGEQYF
j_call: TRBJ1-2; v_call: TRBV4-1; d_call: NA; cdr3_aa: CASSLDTNYGYTF
j_call: TRBJ2-1; v_call: TRBV6-1; d_call: NA; cdr3_aa: CASSESPEQFF
j_call: TRBJ2-1; v_call: TRBV6-5; d_call: TRBD2; cdr3_aa: CASGAGGPYNEQFF
j_call: TRBJ1-2; v_call: TRBV5-8; d_call: NA; cdr3_aa: CASSLAGIDYGYTF
j_call: TRBJ1-3; v_call: TRBV5-6; d_call: TRBD1; cdr3_aa: CASSFLQGSFSSSGNTIYF
j_call: TRBJ2-7; v_call: TRBV5-1; d_call: NA; cdr3_aa: CASSVDSIYEQYF
j_call: TRBJ1-2; v_call: TRBV6-5; d_call: NA; cdr3_aa: CASSYGRSGMNYGYTF
j_call: TRBJ2-3; v_call: TRBV30; d_call: TRBD2; cdr3_aa: CAWSLGLAGGDTQYF
j_call: TRBJ2-1; v_call: TRBV11-2; d_call: NA; cdr3_aa: CASSLDSGWGRNEQFF
j_call: TRBJ1-1; v_call: TRBV7-9; d_call: NA; cdr3_aa: CASSLAIGTEAFF
j_call: TRBJ2-1; v_call: TRBV5-1; d_call: TRBD2; cdr3_aa: CASSLDLAGGNEQFF
j_call: TRBJ2-7; v_call: TRBV7-9; d_call: NA; cdr3_aa: CASSIEGGRGGYEQYF
j_call: TRBJ2-1; v_call: TRBV6-5; d_call: TRBD2; cdr3_aa: CASSYSGLAGYNEQFF
j_call: TRBJ2-5; v_call: TRBV2; d_call: TRBD2; cdr3_aa: CASRGGGQETQYF
j_call: TRBJ2-1; v_call: TRBV2; d_call: TRBD2; cdr3_aa: CASSTPTSGFSLSSYNEQFF
j_call: TRBJ1-2; v_call: TRBV6-6; d_call: NA; cdr3_aa: CASSPRPDDRYYGYTF
j_call: TRBJ1-6; v_call: TRBV28; d_call: NA; cdr3_aa: CASSMIMSNSPLHF
j_call: TRBJ2-1; v_call: TRBV2; d_call: NA; cdr3_aa: CASSERGRNNEQFF
j_call: TRBJ2-2; v_call: TRBV4-1; d_call: NA; cdr3_aa: CASSQVTVEELFF
j_call: TRBJ2-5; v_call: TRBV6-1; d_call: TRBD2; cdr3_aa: CASTPSGSSYETQYF
j_call: TRBJ1-1; v_call: TRBV27; d_call: NA; cdr3_aa: CASSLSTEGKAFF
j_call: TRBJ2-7; v_call: TRBV2; d_call: TRBD1; cdr3_aa: CASSGIGQGYEQYF
j_call: TRBJ2-3; v_call: TRBV6-5; d_call: NA; cdr3_aa: CASSFQGFTDTQYF
j_call: TRBJ2-5; v_call: TRBV9; d_call: TRBD1; cdr3_aa: CASSADRGETQYF
j_call: TRBJ2-7; v_call: TRBV2; d_call: TRBD1; cdr3_aa: CASRTGTGVGYEQYF
j_call: TRBJ1-2; v_call: TRBV9; d_call: NA; cdr3_aa: CASSANPRDTVYGYTF
j_call: TRBJ2-7; v_call: TRBV5-1; d_call: NA; cdr3_aa: CASSLDSGSSSYEQYF
j_call: TRBJ2-1; v_call: TRBV27; d_call: TRBD2; cdr3_aa: CASSLVGGLNEQFF
j_call: TRBJ2-3; v_call: TRBV9; d_call: TRBD2; cdr3_aa: CASSSGSSTDTQYF
j_call: TRBJ1-1; v_call: TRBV19; d_call: NA; cdr3_aa: CASSMNGKRGTDTEAFF
j_call: TRBJ2-5; v_call: TRBV27; d_call: TRBD2; cdr3_aa: CASSTRPTSGRAWETQYF
j_call: TRBJ1-5; v_call: TRBV28; d_call: TRBD1; cdr3_aa: CATSGRDRGMRGQPQHF
j_call: TRBJ1-2; v_call: TRBV28; d_call: NA; cdr3_aa: CASSLLGRGYGYTF
j_call: TRBJ1-4; v_call: TRBV11-2; d_call: NA; cdr3_aa: CASSLEFGFNEKLFF
j_call: TRBJ1-4; v_call: TRBV9; d_call: NA; cdr3_aa: CASSVAGQVNEKLFF
j_call: TRBJ2-1; v_call: TRBV5-4; d_call: NA; cdr3_aa: CASSSNSRDYNEQFF
j_call: TRBJ2-1; v_call: TRBV7-9; d_call: NA; cdr3_aa: CASSLGWIGSSDNEQFF
j_call: TRBJ2-1; v_call: TRBV5-4; d_call: NA; cdr3_aa: CASSSTENRPLSNEQFF
j_call: TRBJ1-1; v_call: TRBV5-4; d_call: NA; cdr3_aa: CASSSMNTEAFF
j_call: TRBJ2-5; v_call: TRBV27; d_call: TRBD2; cdr3_aa: CASSSPGLAGAGETQYF
j_call: TRBJ2-7; v_call: TRBV10-3; d_call: TRBD1; cdr3_aa: CAISLRTGGNNEQYF
j_call: TRBJ2-4; v_call: TRBV6-5; d_call: NA; cdr3_aa: CASSYGGSRAKNIQYF
j_call: TRBJ2-1; v_call: TRBV5-4; d_call: NA; cdr3_aa: CASSSIQGGEQFF
j_call: TRBJ2-3; v_call: TRBV5-8; d_call: TRBD2; cdr3_aa: CASSFGAGEDTQYF
j_call: TRBJ1-3; v_call: TRBV7-9; d_call: NA; cdr3_aa: CASSSRGSGNTIYF
j_call: TRBJ2-7; v_call: TRBV30; d_call: NA; cdr3_aa: CAWSMGSHEQYF
j_call: TRBJ1-2; v_call: TRBV5-6; d_call: NA; cdr3_aa: CASSRWEGHPYGYTF
j_call: TRBJ2-3; v_call: TRBV13; d_call: TRBD1; cdr3_aa: CASSLRGTGTDTQYF
j_call: TRBJ1-4; v_call: TRBV10-2; d_call: TRBD1; cdr3_aa: CASRQGTDNEKLFF
j_call: TRBJ1-2; v_call: TRBV19; d_call: TRBD1; cdr3_aa: CASSRQGKVSYGYTF
j_call: TRBJ1-6; v_call: TRBV28; d_call: NA; cdr3_aa: CASSSDSILGSYNSPLHF
j_call: TRBJ2-3; v_call: TRBV5-1; d_call: TRBD2; cdr3_aa: CASSSGTSDTDTQYF